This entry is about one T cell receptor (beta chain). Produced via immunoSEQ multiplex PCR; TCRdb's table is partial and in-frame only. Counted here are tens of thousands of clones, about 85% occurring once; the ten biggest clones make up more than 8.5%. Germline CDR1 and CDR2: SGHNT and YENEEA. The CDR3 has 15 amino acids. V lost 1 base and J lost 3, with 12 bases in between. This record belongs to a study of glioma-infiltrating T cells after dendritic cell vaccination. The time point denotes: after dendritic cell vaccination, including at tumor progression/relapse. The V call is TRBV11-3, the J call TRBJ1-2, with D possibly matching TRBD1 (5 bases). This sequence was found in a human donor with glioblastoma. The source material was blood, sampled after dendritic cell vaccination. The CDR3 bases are TGTGCCAGCAGCTTAGGAGCGGGAGGGGACTATGGCTACACCTTC. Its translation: CASSLGAGGDYGYTF.